The 25 T cell receptor beta chains in this list originate from one sample, sequenced in a study of blood T cell repertoires in COVID-19. Produced via immunoSEQ multiplex PCR; TCRdb's table is partial and in-frame only. Of over 130,000 clones in the sample, about three quarters are singletons; the top ten hold more than 8.5%. Sequencing used peripheral blood. The receptors derive from a woman aged 45-65 years with active or convalescent COVID-19.

This clone came up once. The chain uses TRBV7-2 and TRBJ1-1; a possible D gene is TRBD1 (6 bases). The germline V gene encodes CDR1 SGHTA and CDR2 FQGNSA. The V end lost 2 bases, the J end lost 1 base, and 8 bases lay between the germline ends. The CDR3 sequence is 14 residues long. As DNA, the CDR3 is TGTGCCAGCAGCTTATGGACAGAGAACACTGAAGCTTTCTTT. Translated, it gives CASSLWTENTEAFF.

The chain is built from TRBV19 and TRBJ1-3; 9 bases are a match to TRBD1. The CDR3 length is 16 residues. V lost 5 bases and J lost 1; bases outside the gene matches: 6. The germline V gene encodes CDR1 LNHDA and CDR2 SQIVND (reference sequence). Here the CDR3 DNA reads TGTGCCAGTAGTTCGGCCGGACAGGGGTCTGGAAACACCATATATTTT. Its protein product is CASSSAGQGSGNTIYF.

The J gene is TRBJ2-2, the V gene TRBV6-1; a possible D gene is TRBD1 (6 bases). In germline, CDR1 is MNHNS, CDR2 SASEGT. The CDR3 is made up of 15 amino acids. Trimming took off 1 base at V and 6 bases at J, with 12 bases between the two ends. Here the CDR3 reads CASSEEGEIAGELFF. The CDR3 DNA reads as TGTGCCAGCAGTGAAGAGGGGGAAATCGCCGGGGAGCTGTTTTTT.

V gene TRBV5-1 combines with J gene TRBJ2-1, with TRBD2 matching over 15 bases. The germline CDR1 and CDR2 sequences are SGHRS and YFSETQ. CDR3 length: 16 amino acids. Germline trimming cut 3 bases from V and 5 bases from J; bases unmatched to any gene: 3. The DNA for the CDR3 is TGCGCCAGCAGCTCGGGACTAGCGGGGGGTAACAATGAGCAGTTCTTC. As protein: CASSSGLAGGNNEQFF. Using reference TRBV5-1 and TRBJ2-1 for the parts outside the CDR3, the full variable domain is KAGVTQTPRYLIKTRGQQVTLSCSPISGHRSVSWYQQTPGQGLQFLFEYFSETQRNKGNFPGRFSGRQFSNSRSEMNVSTLELGDSALYLCASSSGLAGGNNEQFFGPGTRLTVL.

The chain is built from TRBV5-1 and TRBJ1-2; 12 bases fit TRBD1. J lost 10 bases, V lost 0 bases, and 13 bases had no gene match. The CDR3 is 17 amino acids. Germline values: CDR1 SGHRS, CDR2 YFSETQ. CDR3 sequence (DNA): TGCGCCAGCAGCTTGGATGGGACAGGGGGCGGAATAATGGACTACACCTTC. Its translation: CASSLDGTGGGIMDYTF.

The CDR3 nucleotides are TGTGCCAGCAGCCCGGGACTAGCGGGGGCAGAAGAGACCCAGTACTTC. Its protein product is CASSPGLAGAEETQYF. The rearrangement joins TRBV11-2 to TRBJ2-5, with 14 bases lining up with TRBD2. V shed 5 bases, J shed 3 bases, and the junction held 5 bases outside the gene matches. CDR3 length equals 16 residues. Germline values: CDR1 SGHAT, CDR2 FQNNGV.

This chain links TRBV4-2 with TRBJ1-1; possibly TRBD1 for D (5 bases). Germline CDR1 reads LGHNA; CDR2 reads YNFKEQ. The CDR3 consists of 14 residues. V lost 2 bases and J 1 base, leaving 8 bases between the germline ends. The CDR3 sequence: CASSQSRGNTEAFF. In DNA form, the CDR3 reads TGTGCCAGCAGCCAATCTAGGGGGAACACTGAAGCTTTCTTT.

This sequence joins TRBV18 and TRBJ1-5; D is ambiguous. The germline V gene encodes CDR1 KGHSH and CDR2 LQKENI. Trimming shortened V by 6 bases and J by 5 bases, and 11 bases separated the two germline ends. This CDR3 region has 13 residues. The CDR3 loop reads CASSPSNYQPQHF. The CDR3 DNA reads as TGTGCCAGCTCTCCTTCCAACTATCAGCCCCAGCATTTT. The full variable domain, rest sourced from reference TRBV18 and TRBJ1-5, is NAGVMQNPRHLVRRRGQEARLRCSPMKGHSHVYWYRQLPEEGLKFMVYLQKENIIDESGMPKERFSAEFPKEGPSILRIQQVVRGDSAAYFCASSPSNYQPQHFGDGTRLSIL.

The chain links TRBV19 to TRBJ1-1; 7 nucleotides line up with TRBD1. From germline, CDR1 is LNHDA and CDR2 SQIVND (reference sequence). V dropped 4 bases and J dropped 3; count of bases not matched to a gene: 11. This CDR3 comprises 16 residues. CDR3 coding DNA: TGTGCCAGTAGTACCGGAAACAGGGGAAAAGACACTGAAGCTTTCTTT. This encodes CASSTGNRGKDTEAFF.

The rearrangement links TRBV19 to TRBJ2-3, with D maybe TRBD1 (6 bases). V lost 5 bases and J lost 4, with 19 bases in between. Germline V gene lookup returns CDR1 LNHDA and CDR2 SQIVND (reference sequence). This CDR3 spans 16 amino acids. The CDR3 sequence is CASSHRDLSSPDTQYF. The CDR3, as DNA: TGTGCCAGTAGTCACAGGGATCTAAGCTCCCCAGATACGCAGTATTTT.

This clone was observed a single time. The gene calls are TRBV11-2 and TRBJ2-5, with D maybe TRBD1 (5 bases). There are 13 residues in the CDR3. Trimming stripped 2 bases from V and 1 base from J, with 5 bases between. Germline V CDR1 and CDR2: SGHAT, FQNNGV. The CDR3 sequence: CASSLQGQETQYF. For the CDR3, the DNA is TGTGCCAGCAGCTTACAGGGCCAAGAGACCCAGTACTTC.

The chain links TRBV7-2 to TRBJ2-5; D gene unclear. CDR3 size: 13 residues. Deletions cut 3 bases from V and 5 bases from J, with 10 bases between. Germline loops: CDR1 SGHTA, CDR2 FQGNSA. CDR3 loop: CASSFRPGETQYF. In DNA, the CDR3 is TGTGCCAGCAGCTTCCGCCCCGGGGAGACCCAGTACTTC. The whole variable domain, filled in from reference TRBV7-2 and TRBJ2-5, reads GAGVSQSPSNKVTEKGKDVELRCDPISGHTALYWYRQSLGQGLEFLIYFQGNSAPDKSGLPSDRFSAERTGGSVSTLTIQRTQQEDSAVYLCASSFRPGETQYFGPGTRLLVL.

This clone was picked up a small number of times. This rearrangement joins TRBV2 to TRBJ2-3; a weak D match, TRBD2 (5 bases). Germline assignment: CDR1 SNHLY and CDR2 FYNNEI. The CDR3 consists of 14 residues. Trimming stripped 2 bases from V and 7 bases from J, with 13 bases between. CDR3 sequence (DNA): TGTGCCAGCAGTGAATCGGGATTTTCGAATACGCAGTATTTT. Encoded protein: CASSESGFSNTQYF. The full variable domain, in which reference TRBV2 and TRBJ2-3 provide the parts outside the CDR3, is EPEVTQTPSHQVTQMGQEVILRCVPISNHLYFYWYRQILGQKVEFLVSFYNNEISEKSEIFDDQFSVERPDGSNFTLKIRSTKLEDSAMYFCASSESGFSNTQYFGPGTRLTVL.

This clone has a single count. This rearrangement joins TRBV19 to TRBJ1-5, with D unclear. Trimming took 3 bases from V and 0 from J, leaving 9 bases between them. Germline-derived CDR1 and CDR2 are LNHDA and SQIVND (reference sequence). This CDR3 has 15 amino acids. The DNA of the CDR3 is TGTGCCAGTAGTATTCCCCAGGTTAGCAATCAGCCCCAGCATTTT. Amino acids: CASSIPQVSNQPQHF.

The CDR3 bases are TGTGCCACCAGTGATCCTGACAGGGGGGGAGGCTATGGCTACACCTTC. This encodes CATSDPDRGGGYGYTF. The rearrangement joins TRBV24-1 to TRBJ1-2; 9 nucleotides agree with TRBD1. This CDR3 comprises 16 residues. Trimming removed 3 bases from V and 4 bases from J; junction bases left unmatched: 8. Germline V gene lookup returns CDR1 KGHDR and CDR2 SFDVKD.

The chain employs TRBV19 and TRBJ1-5; 9 bases line up with TRBD1. V lost 7 bases to trimming and J lost 4 bases; unmatched junction nucleotides: 14. The CDR3 loop spans 17 amino acids. CDR1 and CDR2 (germline): LNHDA, SQIVND (reference sequence). CDR3 nucleotides: TGTGCCAGTAAATGGACAGAGACAGGGGGAGTTAATCAGCCCCAGCATTTT. It encodes CASKWTETGGVNQPQHF.

The rearrangement joins TRBV21-1 to TRBJ1-2; TRBD1, the table's D call, was not compared with the DNA. TRBV21-1 is a pseudogene segment. CDR3 length: 16 amino acids. The CDR3 region has the DNA TGTGCCAGGATCAACAGGGAGCTCTCCGTACCGTATGGCTACACCTTC. Translating it yields CARINRELSVPYGYTF.

CDR3 sequence: CASSIQRERTEAFF. DNA of the CDR3: TGTGCCAGTAGTATACAGAGGGAACGAACTGAAGCTTTCTTT. This chain uses TRBV19 with TRBJ1-1; no definite D call. The germline V gene has CDR1 LNHDA and CDR2 SQIVND (reference sequence). Trimming cost V 2 bases and J 5 bases, with 12 bases left between them. This CDR3 comprises 14 residues.

The chain links TRBV30 to TRBJ1-6; D unresolved. The CDR3 consists of 16 residues. Trimming removed 0 bases from V and 9 bases from J, with 18 bases in between. The germline CDR1 and CDR2 sequences are GTSNPN and SVGIG (reference sequence). CDR3 amino acids: CAWSVGDPTGGSPLHF. The CDR3 DNA is TGTGCCTGGAGTGTCGGAGATCCGACGGGAGGTTCACCCCTCCACTTT.

The rearrangement joins TRBV29-1 to TRBJ2-1; TRBD1 might be the D (5 bases). The length of the CDR3 is 15 residues. Germline V gene lookup returns CDR1 SQVTM and CDR2 ANQGSEA. The V and J ends lost 5 bases and 9 bases respectively, with 23 bases between them. CDR3 DNA: TGCAGCGTTTCCAGCCAGGGCAGATCTTTTGGTGAGCAGTTCTTC. This sequence encodes CSVSSQGRSFGEQFF.

The chain joins TRBV6-2 or TRBV6-3 to TRBJ1-5, with 9 nucleotides matching TRBD1. The J segment lost 2 bases and the V segment lost 4 bases, leaving 6 bases of the junction unmatched. This CDR3 contains 16 residues. Germline CDR1 reads MNHEY; CDR2 reads SVGEGT. CDR3 residues: CASSLGQGGGNQPQHF. The CDR3, as DNA: TGTGCCAGCAGTTTGGGACAGGGCGGGGGCAATCAGCCCCAGCATTTT.

This clone was detected a few times. The chain is built from TRBV4-3 and TRBJ2-1; D remains ambiguous. Germline CDR1 is LGHNA and CDR2 is YSLEER. V lost 0 bases to trimming and J lost 4 bases, with 10 bases between them. The CDR3 runs to 15 residues. The CDR3 bases are TGCGCCAGCAGCCAAGACAATAGCTTTTACAATGAGCAGTTCTTC. Protein product: CASSQDNSFYNEQFF.

V usage is TRBV6-2 or TRBV6-3 and J usage is TRBJ2-1, with 11 bases identical to TRBD1. The V segment lost 3 bases and the J segment 7 bases; nucleotides outside the gene matches: 8. Per germline, CDR1 MNHEY and CDR2 SVGEGT. CDR3 length: 16 amino acids. CDR3 sequence reads: CASSYSRTGGSNEQFF. DNA for the CDR3: TGTGCCAGCAGTTATTCCAGGACAGGGGGCTCGAATGAGCAGTTCTTC.

V and J are TRBV30 and TRBJ2-3; a possible D gene is TRBD2 (6 bases). The CDR3 loop spans 13 amino acids. V lost 3 bases and J lost 3, with 10 bases in between. Per germline, CDR1 GTSNPN and CDR2 SVGIG (reference sequence). The DNA of the CDR3 is TGTGCCTGGAGCCCCAGCGGGACAGATACGCAGTATTTT. Translating it yields CAWSPSGTDTQYF.

Here the CDR3 DNA reads TGTGCCTGGAGTGTAAGGAGGGTGATGAACACCGGGGAGCTGTTTTTT. This encodes CAWSVRRVMNTGELFF. The chain couples TRBV30 to TRBJ2-2; a possible D gene is TRBD2 (6 bases). Germline V lookup: CDR1 GTSNPN, CDR2 SVGIG (reference sequence). CDR3 length: 16 amino acids. Trimming removed 0 bases at V and 1 base at J, with 12 bases between.